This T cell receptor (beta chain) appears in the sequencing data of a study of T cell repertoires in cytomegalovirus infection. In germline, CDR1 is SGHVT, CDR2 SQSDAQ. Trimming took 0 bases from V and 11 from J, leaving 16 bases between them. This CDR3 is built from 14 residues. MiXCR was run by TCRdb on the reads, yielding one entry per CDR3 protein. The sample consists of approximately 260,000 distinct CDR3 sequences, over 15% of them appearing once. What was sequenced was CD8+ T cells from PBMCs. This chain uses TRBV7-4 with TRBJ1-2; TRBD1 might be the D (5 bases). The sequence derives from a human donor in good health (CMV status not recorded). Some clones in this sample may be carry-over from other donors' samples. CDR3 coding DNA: TGTGCCAGCAGCTTAGCTGGCCAGGTGGGACGTTACACCTTC. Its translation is CASSLAGQVGRYTF.